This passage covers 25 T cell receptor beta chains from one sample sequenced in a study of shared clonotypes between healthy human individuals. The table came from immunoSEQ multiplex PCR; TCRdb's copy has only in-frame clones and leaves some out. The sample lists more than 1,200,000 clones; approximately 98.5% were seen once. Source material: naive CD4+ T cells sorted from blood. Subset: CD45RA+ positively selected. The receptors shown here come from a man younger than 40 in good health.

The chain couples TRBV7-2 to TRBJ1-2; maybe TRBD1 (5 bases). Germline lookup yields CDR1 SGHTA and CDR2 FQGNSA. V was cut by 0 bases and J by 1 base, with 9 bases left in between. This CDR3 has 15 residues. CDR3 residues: CASSLAQAFNYGYTF. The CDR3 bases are TGTGCCAGCAGCTTAGCACAGGCTTTTAACTATGGCTACACCTTC.

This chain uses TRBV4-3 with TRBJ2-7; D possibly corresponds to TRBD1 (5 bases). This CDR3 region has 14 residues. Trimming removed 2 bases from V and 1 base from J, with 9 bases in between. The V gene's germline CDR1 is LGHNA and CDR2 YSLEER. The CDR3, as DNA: TGCGCCAGCAGCCAACCCCAGGGTTCCTACGAGCAGTACTTC. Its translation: CASSQPQGSYEQYF.

In nucleotides, the CDR3 is TGTGCCTGGAGTGCTTGGGCAGGGACTATGAACACTGAAGCTTTCTTT. Translating gives CAWSAWAGTMNTEAFF. V and J are TRBV30 and TRBJ1-1; weak D call: TRBD1 (5 bases). Germline CDR1 GTSNPN, CDR2 SVGIG (reference sequence). V lost 1 base to trimming and J lost 0 bases, with 15 bases between them. The length of the CDR3 is 16 residues.

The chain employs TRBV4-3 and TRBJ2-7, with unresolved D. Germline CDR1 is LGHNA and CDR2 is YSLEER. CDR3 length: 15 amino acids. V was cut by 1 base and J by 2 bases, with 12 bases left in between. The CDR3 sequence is CASSQVRNSPYEQYF. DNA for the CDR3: TGCGCCAGCAGCCAAGTTCGTAATAGCCCCTACGAGCAGTACTTC.

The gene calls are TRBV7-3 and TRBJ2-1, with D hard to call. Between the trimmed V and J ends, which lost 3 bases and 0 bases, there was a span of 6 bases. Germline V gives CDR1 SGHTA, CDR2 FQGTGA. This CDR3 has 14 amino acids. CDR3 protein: CASSFDSSYNEQFF. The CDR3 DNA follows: TGTGCCAGCAGCTTCGATAGCTCCTACAATGAGCAGTTCTTC.

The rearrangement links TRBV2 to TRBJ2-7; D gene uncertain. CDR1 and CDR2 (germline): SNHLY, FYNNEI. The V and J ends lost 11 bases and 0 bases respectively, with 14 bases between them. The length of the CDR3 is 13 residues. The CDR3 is CAGRALSSYEQYF. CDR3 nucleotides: TGTGCCGGTAGGGCCCTCAGCTCCTACGAGCAGTACTTC.

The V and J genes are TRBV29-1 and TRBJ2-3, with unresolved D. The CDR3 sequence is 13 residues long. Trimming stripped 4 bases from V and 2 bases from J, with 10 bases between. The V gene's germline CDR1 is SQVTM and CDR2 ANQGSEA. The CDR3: CSVVEAPTDTQYF. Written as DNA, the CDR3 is TGCAGCGTTGTCGAAGCCCCCACAGATACGCAGTATTTT.

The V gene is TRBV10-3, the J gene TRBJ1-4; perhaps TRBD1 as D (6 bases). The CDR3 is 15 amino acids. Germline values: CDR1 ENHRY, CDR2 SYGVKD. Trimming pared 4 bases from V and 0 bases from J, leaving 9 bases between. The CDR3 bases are TGTGCCATCAGTGCGACAGGCGCAACTAATGAAAAACTGTTTTTT. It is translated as CAISATGATNEKLFF.

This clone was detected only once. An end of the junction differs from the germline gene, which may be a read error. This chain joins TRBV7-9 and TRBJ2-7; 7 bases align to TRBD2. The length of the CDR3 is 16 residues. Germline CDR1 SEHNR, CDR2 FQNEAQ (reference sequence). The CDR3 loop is CVSSSTQWEGTYEQYF. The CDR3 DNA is TGTGTCAGCAGCTCCACCCAGTGGGAGGGCACCTACGAGCAGTACTTC.

In DNA form, the CDR3 reads TGTGCCTCCTCAGGGGGTGCGAACACCGGGGAGCTGTTTTTT. Its translation is CASSGGANTGELFF. This chain uses TRBV30 with TRBJ2-2, with TRBD1 matching over 7 bases. The CDR3 has 14 amino acids. Germline V gene lookup returns CDR1 GTSNPN and CDR2 SVGIG (reference sequence). Unmatched junction bases numbered 5, after V lost 7 bases and J lost 0 bases.

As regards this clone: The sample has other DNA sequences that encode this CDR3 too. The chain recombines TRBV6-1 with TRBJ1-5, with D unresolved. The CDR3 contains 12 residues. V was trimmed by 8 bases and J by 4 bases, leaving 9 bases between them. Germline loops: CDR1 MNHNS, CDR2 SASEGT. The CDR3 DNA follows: TGTGCCAGCTCGCGGGGAAATCAGCCCCAGCATTTT. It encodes CASSRGNQPQHF.

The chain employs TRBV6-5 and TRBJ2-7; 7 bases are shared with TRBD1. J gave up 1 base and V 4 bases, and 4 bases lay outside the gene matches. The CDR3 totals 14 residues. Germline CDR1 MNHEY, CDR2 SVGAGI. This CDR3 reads CASSLHRGSYEQYF. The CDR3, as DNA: TGTGCCAGCAGTTTACACAGGGGTTCCTACGAGCAGTACTTC.

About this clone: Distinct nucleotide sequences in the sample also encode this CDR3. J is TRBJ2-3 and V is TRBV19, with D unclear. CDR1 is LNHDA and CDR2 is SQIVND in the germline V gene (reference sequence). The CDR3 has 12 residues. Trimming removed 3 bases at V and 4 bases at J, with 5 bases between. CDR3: CASSISPDTQYF. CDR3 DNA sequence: TGTGCCAGTAGTATCTCCCCAGATACGCAGTATTTT.

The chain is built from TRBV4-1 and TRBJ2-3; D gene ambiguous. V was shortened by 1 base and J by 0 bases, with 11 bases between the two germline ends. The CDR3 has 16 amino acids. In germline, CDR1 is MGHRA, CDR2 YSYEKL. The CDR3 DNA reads TGCGCCAGCAGCCAAGTTTCTGCGGCTAGCACAGATACGCAGTATTTT. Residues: CASSQVSAASTDTQYF.

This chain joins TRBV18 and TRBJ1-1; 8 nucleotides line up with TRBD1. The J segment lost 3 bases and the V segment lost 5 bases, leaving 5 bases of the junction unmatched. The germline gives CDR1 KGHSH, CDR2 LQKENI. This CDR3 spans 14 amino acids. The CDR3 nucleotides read TGTGCCAGCTCATCCACGGACAGGGACACTGAAGCTTTCTTT. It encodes CASSSTDRDTEAFF.

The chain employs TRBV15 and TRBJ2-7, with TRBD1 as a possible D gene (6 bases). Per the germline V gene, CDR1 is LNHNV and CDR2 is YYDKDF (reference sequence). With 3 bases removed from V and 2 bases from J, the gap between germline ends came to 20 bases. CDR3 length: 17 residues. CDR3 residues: CATSRNRNRDNPYEQYF. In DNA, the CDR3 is TGTGCCACCAGCAGGAATAGAAACCGGGACAATCCCTACGAGCAGTACTTC. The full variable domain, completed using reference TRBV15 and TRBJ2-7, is DAMVIQNPRYQVTQFGKPVTLSCSQTLNHNVMYWYQQKSSQAPKLLFHYYDKDFNNEADTPDNFQSRRPNTSFCFLDIRSPGLGDTAMYLCATSRNRNRDNPYEQYFGPGTRLTVT.

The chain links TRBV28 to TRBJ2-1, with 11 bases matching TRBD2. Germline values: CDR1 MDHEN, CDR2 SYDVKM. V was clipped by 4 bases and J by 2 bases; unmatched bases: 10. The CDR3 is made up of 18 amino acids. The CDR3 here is CASSSVVAGGAAYNEQFF. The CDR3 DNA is TGTGCCAGCAGTTCGGTAGTAGCGGGAGGGGCTGCCTACAATGAGCAGTTCTTC.

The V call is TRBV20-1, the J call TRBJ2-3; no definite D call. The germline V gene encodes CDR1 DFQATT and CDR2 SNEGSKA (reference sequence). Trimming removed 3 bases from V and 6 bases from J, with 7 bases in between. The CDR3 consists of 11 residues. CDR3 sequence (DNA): TGCAGTGCTAGGAATTACGATACGCAGTATTTT. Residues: CSARNYDTQYF.

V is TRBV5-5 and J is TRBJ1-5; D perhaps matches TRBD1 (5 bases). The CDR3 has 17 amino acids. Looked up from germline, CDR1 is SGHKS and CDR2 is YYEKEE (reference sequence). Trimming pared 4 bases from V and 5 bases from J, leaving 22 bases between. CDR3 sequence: CASSAPGRLTVDQPQHF. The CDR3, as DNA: TGTGCCAGCAGCGCGCCGGGACGCTTAACGGTGGATCAGCCCCAGCATTTT. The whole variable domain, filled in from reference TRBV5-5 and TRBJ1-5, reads DAGVTQSPTHLIKTRGQQVTLRCSPISGHKSVSWYQQVLGQGPQFIFQYYEKEERGRGNFPDRFSARQFPNYSSELNVNALLLGDSALYLCASSAPGRLTVDQPQHFGDGTRLSIL.

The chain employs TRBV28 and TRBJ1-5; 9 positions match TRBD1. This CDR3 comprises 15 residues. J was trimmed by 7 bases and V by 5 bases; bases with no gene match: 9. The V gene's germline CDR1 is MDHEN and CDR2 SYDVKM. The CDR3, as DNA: TGTGCCAGCAGTCCATGGACAGGGGATTCGCAGCCCCAGCATTTT. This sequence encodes CASSPWTGDSQPQHF.

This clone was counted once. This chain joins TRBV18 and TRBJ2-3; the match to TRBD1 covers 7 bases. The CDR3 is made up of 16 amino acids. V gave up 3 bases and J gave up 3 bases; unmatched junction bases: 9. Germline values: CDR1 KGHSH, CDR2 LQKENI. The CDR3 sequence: CASSPRTGKGTDTQYF. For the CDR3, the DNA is TGTGCCAGCTCACCTCGGACAGGAAAGGGGACAGATACGCAGTATTTT.

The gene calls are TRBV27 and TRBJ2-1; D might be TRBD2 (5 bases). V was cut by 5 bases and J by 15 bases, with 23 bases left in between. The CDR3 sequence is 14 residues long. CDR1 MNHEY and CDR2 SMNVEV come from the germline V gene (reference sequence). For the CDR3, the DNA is TGTGCCAGCAGTAGCACCCGCCCGGGAAGGTCTCGGTTCTTC. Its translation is CASSSTRPGRSRFF.

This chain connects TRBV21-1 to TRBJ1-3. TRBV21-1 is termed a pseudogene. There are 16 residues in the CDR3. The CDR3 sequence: CASSESRLGSGNTIYF. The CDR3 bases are TGTGCCAGCAGCGAAAGCAGACTCGGCTCTGGAAACACCATATATTTT.

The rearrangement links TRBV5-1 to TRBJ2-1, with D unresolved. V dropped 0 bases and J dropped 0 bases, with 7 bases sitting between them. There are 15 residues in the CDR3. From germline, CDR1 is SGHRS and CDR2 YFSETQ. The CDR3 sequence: CASSLAWGSYNEQFF. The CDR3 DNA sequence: TGCGCCAGCAGCTTGGCCTGGGGCTCCTACAATGAGCAGTTCTTC. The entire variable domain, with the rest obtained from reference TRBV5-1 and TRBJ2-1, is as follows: KAGVTQTPRYLIKTRGQQVTLSCSPISGHRSVSWYQQTPGQGLQFLFEYFSETQRNKGNFPGRFSGRQFSNSRSEMNVSTLELGDSALYLCASSLAWGSYNEQFFGPGTRLTVL.

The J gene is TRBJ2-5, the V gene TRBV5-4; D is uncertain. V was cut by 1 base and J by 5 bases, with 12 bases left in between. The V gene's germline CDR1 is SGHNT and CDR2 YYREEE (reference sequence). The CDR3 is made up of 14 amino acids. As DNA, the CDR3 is TGTGCCAGCAGCTTGTCGGGCGTCCCGGAGACCCAGTACTTC. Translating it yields CASSLSGVPETQYF.